This record concerns one T cell receptor beta chain sequence. The data belong to a study of blood T cell repertoires in COVID-19. Study overall: There were acute and convalescent COVID-19 samples, and they came from the United States, Italy and Spain.

Seattle researchers signed up patients amid active infection and tracked them longitudinally. Sequencing used immunoSEQ multiplex PCR; TCRdb keeps in-frame clones, though not all of them. The sample has approximately 300,000 clones; roughly 86% are singletons. V lost 0 bases and J 13 bases, leaving 13 bases between the germline ends. The CDR3 extends over 14 amino acids. Germline CDR1 and CDR2: LGHNA and YNFKEQ. This clonotype was sampled from a woman in her thirties with COVID-19, enrolled during active disease. Sample: peripheral blood. The chain is built from TRBV4-2 and TRBJ1-6; the D gene is possibly TRBD1 (6 bases). CDR3 sequence (DNA): TGTGCCAGCAGCCAAGAGGCAGGGGCCACCCCCCTCCACTTT. This gives the protein CASSQEAGATPLHF.